The table lists the clone carrying this T cell receptor (beta chain) with a count of one. What it binds is unknown. A much larger clone is a single base away; this may be a read error. Multiplex PCR in two rounds served to amplify TCR beta CDR3 from genomic DNA. First-round PCR employed TRBV- and TRBJ-specific primers for each gene. Universal primers were used for second-round PCR. In TCRdb, the multiplex PCR reads were re-called with MiXCR into one record per CDR3 protein. The sample gives fewer than 65,000 distinct CDR3 sequences, less than 35% of which show up once; approximately 8.3% is in the top ten. The sample is drawn from a study of prognosis after radiotherapy for stage I lung cancer. As for the study in general: Metastases at distant sites emerged in a few patients after radiotherapy, at a median of around seven months, whereas around 15 showed no significant progression.

General study points: As reported, TRBV and TRBJ gene usage differed between patients who had metastases and those who did not. There was no determination made of whether the expanded TCR clones were tumor-specific.

The CDR3 contains 15 residues. Germline lookup yields CDR1 DFQATT and CDR2 SNEGSKA (reference sequence). The sample here was PBMCs, taken before or after stereotactic body radiation therapy (not recorded which). This chain links TRBV20-1 with TRBJ2-3; a weak D match, TRBD2 (6 bases). The TCR sequence derives from a donor aged 50 or older with non-small cell lung cancer. DNA of the CDR3: TGCAGTGCTTCCCGGAGGGTGGGAGAGGCAGATACGCATTATTTT. Encoded protein: CSASRRVGEADTHYF.